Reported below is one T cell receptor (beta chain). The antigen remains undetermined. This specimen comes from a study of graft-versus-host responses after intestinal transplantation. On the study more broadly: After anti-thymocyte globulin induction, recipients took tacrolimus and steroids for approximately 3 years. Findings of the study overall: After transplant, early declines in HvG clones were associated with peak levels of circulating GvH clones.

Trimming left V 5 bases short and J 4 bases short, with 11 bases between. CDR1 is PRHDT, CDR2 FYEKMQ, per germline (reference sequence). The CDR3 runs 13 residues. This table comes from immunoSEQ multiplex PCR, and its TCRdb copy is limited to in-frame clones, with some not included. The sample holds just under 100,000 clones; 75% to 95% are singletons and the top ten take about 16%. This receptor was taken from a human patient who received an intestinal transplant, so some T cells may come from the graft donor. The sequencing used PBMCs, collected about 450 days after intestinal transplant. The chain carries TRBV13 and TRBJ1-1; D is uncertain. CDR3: CASSPLPGTEAFF. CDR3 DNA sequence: TGTGCCAGCAGCCCTCTCCCGGGCACTGAAGCTTTCTTT.